These 12 T cell receptor beta chains share one sample of origin, sequenced in a study of blood T cell repertoires in COVID-19. Sequencing used immunoSEQ multiplex PCR; TCRdb keeps in-frame clones, though not all of them. This sample has about 170,000 clones, with less than 90% found just once. The sequenced sample consisted of peripheral blood. The receptors were sampled from a woman between 65 and 79 years old with COVID-19, enrolled during active disease.

A single count supports this clone. The DNA for the CDR3 is TGTGCCAGCAGTTCCTACACTGAAGCTTTCTTT. Translating it yields CASSSYTEAFF. The chain couples TRBV12-3 or TRBV12-4 to TRBJ1-1; D is uncertain. V lost 4 bases and J 3 bases, leaving 3 bases between the germline ends. The CDR3 is made up of 11 amino acids.

V usage is TRBV27 and J usage is TRBJ1-3; 9 bases are shared with TRBD1. This CDR3 is built from 14 residues. J was trimmed by 6 bases and V by 5 bases; bases with no gene match: 5. Looked up from germline, CDR1 is MNHEY and CDR2 is SMNVEV (reference sequence). CDR3 coding DNA: TGTGCCAGCAGTCCCTGGACAGGGGCAAACACCATATATTTT. Amino acids: CASSPWTGANTIYF.

The table lists this clone with a few counts. V gene TRBV24-1 combines with J gene TRBJ2-2; a weak D match, TRBD1 (6 bases). CDR1 and CDR2 from the germline V gene are KGHDR and SFDVKD. This CDR3 region has 15 residues. V was pared by 3 bases and J by 4 bases, with 11 bases between. CDR3 DNA sequence: TGTGCCACCAGTGATGCTGCCAGGGGCACCGGGGAGCTGTTTTTT. Protein sequence: CATSDAARGTGELFF.

CDR3 bases: TGTGCCAGCAGCTTCGATAGGGGTAATCAGCCCCAGCATTTT. It encodes CASSFDRGNQPQHF. The chain joins TRBV7-2 to TRBJ1-5, with D perhaps TRBD1 (5 bases). CDR3 length equals 14 residues. Trimming shortened V by 3 bases and J by 4 bases, and 10 bases separated the two germline ends. CDR1 is SGHTA and CDR2 is FQGNSA in the germline V gene.

The chain employs TRBV3-1 (or the pseudogene TRBV3-2) and TRBJ2-5; tentative D call: TRBD2 (6 bases). Per germline, CDR1 LGHDT and CDR2 YNNKEL (reference sequence). V was clipped by 3 bases and J by 4 bases, with 12 bases between them. This CDR3 region has 14 residues. Here the CDR3 reads CASSQIGGGETQYF. The CDR3 DNA reads as TGTGCCAGCAGCCAGATCGGGGGAGGAGAGACCCAGTACTTC.

This chain joins TRBV7-2 and TRBJ2-3; D is undetermined. Per germline, CDR1 SGHTA and CDR2 FQGNSA. Between the trimmed V and J ends, which lost 5 bases and 0 bases, there was a span of 15 bases. The CDR3 totals 16 residues. The DNA of the CDR3 is TGTGCCAGCAGCACCCGACACCTCCTTAGCACAGATACGCAGTATTTT. This codes for CASSTRHLLSTDTQYF.

A few counts support this clone. The gene calls are TRBV18 and TRBJ1-2, with 8 bases fitting TRBD1. This CDR3 region has 14 residues. The V gene end was trimmed by 3 bases and the J gene end by 7 bases; junction bases not matched to a gene: 7. Per germline, CDR1 KGHSH and CDR2 LQKENI. DNA of the CDR3: TGTGCCAGCTCACCCGGGACAGGACTTTTTGGCTACACCTTC. This codes for CASSPGTGLFGYTF.

The chain carries TRBV6-5 and TRBJ1-1; TRBD1 is a possible D gene (5 bases). CDR3 length equals 15 residues. In germline, CDR1 is MNHEY, CDR2 SVGAGI. V lost 7 bases and J lost 0, with 15 bases in between. CDR3 sequence: CASTGGRGMNTEAFF. In DNA, the CDR3 is TGTGCCAGCACCGGGGGAAGGGGCATGAACACTGAAGCTTTCTTT.

Only a few counts were recorded for this clone. CDR3 protein: CASSTPGTSGYEQYF. The CDR3 DNA follows: TGTGCCAGCAGCACCCCTGGGACTAGCGGGTACGAGCAGTACTTC. V usage is TRBV21-1 and J usage is TRBJ2-7; the table assigns TRBD2, which was not confirmed against the DNA. TRBV21-1 has pseudogene status. This CDR3 is 15 amino acids long.

This sequence joins TRBV24-1 and TRBJ2-3; 10 bases align to TRBD2. CDR1 is KGHDR, CDR2 SFDVKD, per germline. V shed 7 bases and J 3 bases; nucleotides not matched to a gene: 12. The CDR3 runs to 17 residues. CDR3 residues: CATRPGGLAVGTDTQYF. CDR3 sequence (DNA): TGTGCCACCAGACCCGGTGGACTAGCGGTGGGGACAGATACGCAGTATTTT.

Note on this clone: Sequence at one end of the junction differs from germline and may be a read error. This sequence joins TRBV2 and TRBJ2-4, with D hard to call. The CDR3 has 11 residues. Per germline, CDR1 SNHLY and CDR2 FYNNEI. The CDR3 nucleotides read TGTGCCAGCAGTGACGGCCGGGTGGTCGACTTC. It specifies CASSDGRVVDF. The full variable domain, rest sourced from reference TRBV2 and TRBJ2-4, is EPEVTQTPSHQVTQMGQEVILRCVPISNHLYFYWYRQILGQKVEFLVSFYNNEISEKSEIFDDQFSVERPDGSNFTLKIRSTKLEDSAMYFCASSDGRVVDFGAGTRLSVL.

The chain recombines TRBV28 with TRBJ2-5, with D possibly being TRBD2 (6 bases). Between the trimmed V and J ends, which lost 5 bases and 11 bases, there was a span of 24 bases. CDR1 MDHEN and CDR2 SYDVKM come from the germline V gene. CDR3 length equals 15 residues. CDR3 protein: CASSHSQLATGAQYF. The CDR3 DNA reads TGTGCCAGCAGTCATTCTCAGTTGGCGACGGGAGCGCAGTACTTC.